This passage covers 23 T cell receptor beta chains from one sample sequenced in a study of spatial heterogeneity in lung cancer. One entry per CDR3 protein results from TCRdb running MiXCR on the 5' RACE reads. The sample contains more than 2,000 distinct CDR3 sequences, around 4.8% of which appear only once. Time point here: sample taken at primary tumor resection. Without sorting, whole RNA was sequenced from tumor, nontumor lung or frozen PBMC. The sample was normal lung tissue next to the tumor, taken at surgery. The receptors stem from a female donor with early-stage non-small cell lung cancer.

The table lists this clonotype with many counts. This beta chain is an unintended read in a library built for alpha chains; its size means little. The chain joins TRBV5-1 to TRBJ1-2; D gene ambiguous. In germline, CDR1 is SGHRS, CDR2 YFSETQ. The length of the CDR3 is 14 residues. V lost 6 bases and J lost 1, with 13 bases in between. CDR3 in amino acids: CASTTSPGNYGYTF. Here the CDR3 DNA reads TGCGCCAGCACCACCTCGCCCGGTAACTATGGCTACACCTTC.

This clonotype was found many times. As an off-target read in a library built for alpha chains, this beta chain has a frequency of little significance. The V call is TRBV29-1, the J call TRBJ1-1; no definite D call. Trimming pared 4 bases from V and 5 bases from J, leaving 11 bases between. Germline loops: CDR1 SQVTM, CDR2 ANQGSEA. This CDR3 has 12 residues. CDR3 nucleotides: TGCAGCGTTGGGGGATCTGGGACTGAAGCTTTCTTT. This sequence encodes CSVGGSGTEAFF.

This clonotype is medium-sized. A library prepared for alpha chains yielded this beta chain as an off-target read; its size is of little meaning. This sequence joins TRBV7-9 and TRBJ2-7, with D tentatively TRBD1 (6 bases). The CDR3 contains 14 residues. The germline V gene encodes CDR1 SEHNR and CDR2 FQNEAQ (reference sequence). Trimming left V 3 bases short and J 1 base short, with 10 bases between. The CDR3 DNA sequence: TGTGCCAGCAGCTTGGACAGACCGTCCTACGAGCAGTACTTC. It translates to CASSLDRPSYEQYF.

Judged by abundance, this clonotype is medium-sized (0.01 to 0.1%). This beta chain came through as a stray read in a library set up for alpha chains, and its size says little. The chain carries TRBV20-1 and TRBJ2-4; TRBD2 matches 15 bases. The CDR3 has 14 residues. Looked up from germline, CDR1 is DFQATT and CDR2 is SNEGSKA (reference sequence). The junction had 0 bases not matched to a gene; V was cut back by 5 bases and J by 4 bases. CDR3 residues: CSAGTSGGKNIQYF. Written as DNA, the CDR3 is TGCAGTGCTGGGACTAGCGGGGGGAAAAACATTCAGTACTTC.

This clonotype is medium-sized by share. This beta chain was picked up by a library intended for alpha chains and is off target, so its count carries little meaning. This chain links TRBV29-1 with TRBJ2-3; TRBD1 or TRBD2 may be the D gene (7 bases each). Per germline, CDR1 SQVTM and CDR2 ANQGSEA. The CDR3 loop spans 14 amino acids. V dropped 2 bases and J dropped 5 bases, with 14 bases sitting between them. CDR3 region: CSVEREGAQDTQYF. DNA for the CDR3: TGCAGCGTTGAAAGGGAGGGGGCGCAAGATACGCAGTATTTT.

This clonotype was recorded many times. The size of this beta chain means little, since it is a stray read in a library made for alpha chains. V and J are TRBV5-1 and TRBJ2-1; 7 bases line up with TRBD1. CDR3 size: 16 residues. Trimming cost V 0 bases and J 5 bases; bases outside gene matches: 8. Germline V gene lookup returns CDR1 SGHRS and CDR2 YFSETQ. The CDR3 DNA reads TGCGCCAGCAGCTTGGCCCGAGGCCAGGGGGACAATGAGCAGTTCTTC. This sequence encodes CASSLARGQGDNEQFF.

Concerning this clonotype itself: Being off target in a library aimed at alpha chains, this beta chain has a size of little meaning. The chain recombines TRBV7-6 with TRBJ2-5; a possible D gene is TRBD1 (5 bases). Germline V gives CDR1 SGHVS, CDR2 FNYEAQ. CDR3 length: 15 residues. Trimming took off 3 bases at V and 0 bases at J, with 11 bases between the two ends. The CDR3 loop is CASSLGQTNQETQYF. In nucleotides, the CDR3 is TGTGCCAGCAGCTTGGGGCAGACCAACCAAGAGACCCAGTACTTC.

This clonotype is classed as medium-sized (0.01 to 0.1%). Because this beta chain is a stray read in a library intended to capture alpha chains, its abundance should not be given much weight. CDR3 coding DNA: TGTGCTAGTGGTCTTAGCGGGAGAACGGACGAGCAGTACTTC. This codes for CASGLSGRTDEQYF. The rearrangement uses TRBV12-5 and TRBJ2-7; 9 bases are a match to TRBD2. Germline values: CDR1 LGHNT, CDR2 FRNRAP. V was clipped by 5 bases and J by 5 bases; unmatched bases: 7. This CDR3 region has 14 residues.

This clonotype was seen repeatedly, ten times or more. This beta chain slipped into a library made for alpha chains as a stray read, so its size is not meaningful. This chain connects TRBV12-5 to TRBJ1-4; no reliable D call. CDR1 and CDR2 (germline): LGHNT, FRNRAP. The CDR3 is 16 residues long. V lost 0 bases and J lost 6, with 14 bases in between. This CDR3 is CASGLVVSASHEKLFF. CDR3 DNA: TGTGCTAGTGGTTTGGTAGTAAGCGCCTCGCATGAAAAACTGTTTTTT.

Ten or more counts support this clonotype. This beta chain turned up in a library designed for alpha chains; as an off-target read, its abundance says little. The chain has TRBV5-6 and TRBJ2-3, with 10 bases that match TRBD2. The germline gives CDR1 SGHDT, CDR2 YYEEEE. CDR3 length: 16 amino acids. With V trimmed by 0 bases and J by 1 base, 2 bases remained unmatched. The CDR3 loop is CASSLALAGGTDTQYF. CDR3 in DNA: TGTGCCAGCAGCTTGGCCCTAGCGGGAGGCACAGATACGCAGTATTTT.

This clonotype was recorded at least ten times. This beta chain lies outside the target of a library built for alpha chains; its clone size means little. The J gene is TRBJ1-1, the V gene TRBV2; perhaps TRBD1 as D (5 bases). The CDR3 runs 13 residues. The V and J ends lost 4 bases and 6 bases respectively, with 12 bases between them. In germline, CDR1 is SNHLY, CDR2 FYNNEI. The CDR3 region has the DNA TGTGCCAGCAGTGTGGGGCCGGGCTCTGAAGCTTTCTTT. This codes for CASSVGPGSEAFF.

This clonotype is medium-sized (0.01 to 0.1%) within its sample. Because this beta chain is a stray read in a library intended to capture alpha chains, its abundance should not be given much weight. The chain links TRBV7-2 to TRBJ2-3; no definite D call. CDR3 length equals 14 residues. The germline gives CDR1 SGHTA, CDR2 FQGNSA. V lost 5 bases and J lost 3, with 12 bases in between. DNA for the CDR3: TGTGCCAGCAGCCCGGCCCCCAGGACAGATACGCAGTATTTT. This encodes CASSPAPRTDTQYF.

By proportion, this clonotype is medium-sized. This beta chain is an off-target read within a library intended for alpha chains, so its frequency means little. V is TRBV28 and J is TRBJ2-7; D unresolved. Germline CDR1 MDHEN, CDR2 SYDVKM. CDR3 length equals 15 residues. V shed 6 bases and J shed 5 bases, with 20 bases lying between them. The CDR3 loop reads CASRQLRVKNDEQYF. For the CDR3, the DNA is TGTGCCAGCAGACAACTCCGGGTAAAAAACGACGAGCAGTACTTC.

To note about this clonotype: Being off target in a library aimed at alpha chains, this beta chain has a size of little meaning. The chain is built from TRBV27 and TRBJ1-1, with a tentative D call TRBD1 (5 bases). Germline CDR1 and CDR2: MNHEY and SMNVEV (reference sequence). CDR3 length: 13 residues. V lost 3 bases and J 4 bases, leaving 9 bases between the germline ends. Here the CDR3 DNA reads TGTGCCAGCAGTTTTAGGGGCAGCACTGAAGCTTTCTTT. Its protein product is CASSFRGSTEAFF.

This clonotype appeared many times. This beta chain appears as a stray read in a library generated for alpha chains; its size is not informative. J is TRBJ1-1 and V is TRBV5-1; possible D gene TRBD1, 6 bases. The CDR3 is made up of 15 amino acids. The V gene lost 6 bases and the J gene lost 4 bases, with 19 bases spanning the gap. Germline V gene lookup returns CDR1 SGHRS and CDR2 YFSETQ. The CDR3 DNA follows: TGCGCCAGCACTATACTACAGGGCCGGGGCACTGAAGCTTTCTTT. Translation: CASTILQGRGTEAFF.

This clonotype qualifies as medium-sized. In a library made to pick up alpha chains, this beta chain is a stray read with a size that means little. The V and J genes are TRBV28 and TRBJ2-1; D gene unclear. Trimming took off 1 base at V and 12 bases at J, with 19 bases between the two ends. The CDR3 spans 15 residues. CDR1 and CDR2 from the germline V gene are MDHEN and SYDVKM. The CDR3 sequence is CASSLLRDGRGGQFF. Here the CDR3 DNA reads TGTGCCAGCAGTTTATTGAGAGACGGGCGAGGTGGGCAGTTCTTC. Together with reference TRBV28 and TRBJ2-1, the CDR3 gives the full variable domain: DVKVTQSSRYLVKRTGEKVFLECVQDMDHENMFWYRQDPGLGLRLIYFSYDVKMKEKGDIPEGYSVSREKKERFSLILESASTNQTSMYLCASSLLRDGRGGQFFGPGTRLTVL.

Comments on this clonotype: This beta chain is an off-target read within a library intended for alpha chains, so its frequency means little. This chain joins TRBV12-3 or TRBV12-4 and TRBJ2-5; a possible D gene is TRBD1 (6 bases). V was trimmed by 3 bases and J by 5 bases, leaving 22 bases between them. The CDR3 covers 17 residues. CDR3: CASSFSWGQEDMETQYF. The CDR3 bases are TGTGCCAGCAGTTTTTCCTGGGGGCAGGAGGATATGGAGACCCAGTACTTC.

This clonotype was recorded many times. This beta chain represents an off-target read in a library built for alpha chains; its size is of limited meaning. This chain connects TRBV12-3 or TRBV12-4 to TRBJ2-1, with D unclear. The CDR3 length is 10 residues. V was shortened by 5 bases and J by 6 bases, with 2 bases between the two germline ends. CDR3 DNA sequence: TGTGCCAGCAGTCGCAATGAGCAGTTCTTC. Translating it yields CASSRNEQFF.

This clonotype is judged medium-sized. Because the library targeted alpha chains, this beta chain is an off-target read whose size means little. The rearrangement joins TRBV20-1 to TRBJ1-5; the D gene is possibly TRBD1 (5 bases). Germline V gives CDR1 DFQATT, CDR2 SNEGSKA (reference sequence). V was cut by 0 bases and J by 3 bases, with 18 bases left in between. The CDR3 length is 17 residues. The CDR3 here is CSARDPKGNGNNQPQHF. CDR3 DNA: TGCAGTGCTAGAGATCCAAAGGGGAATGGGAACAATCAGCCCCAGCATTTT.

By sample fraction, this clonotype is medium-sized. This beta chain slipped into a library made for alpha chains as a stray read, so its size is not meaningful. The chain has TRBV6-1 and TRBJ1-5; D gene unclear. V was trimmed by 3 bases and J by 6 bases, leaving 9 bases between them. This CDR3 is built from 13 residues. Germline loops: CDR1 MNHNS, CDR2 SASEGT. The CDR3 region is CASSEGGVQPQHF. CDR3 nucleotides: TGTGCCAGCAGTGAGGGTGGGGTTCAGCCCCAGCATTTT.

This clonotype is categorized as medium-sized. This beta chain turned up in a library designed for alpha chains; as an off-target read, its abundance says little. V gene TRBV7-9 combines with J gene TRBJ2-2; D is possibly TRBD1 (5 bases). This CDR3 spans 17 amino acids. Germline V gene sequence: CDR1 SEHNR, CDR2 FQNEAQ (reference sequence). Trimming took off 2 bases at V and 3 bases at J, with 16 bases between the two ends. CDR3 region: CASSLRIGQWDTGELFF. The CDR3 DNA is TGTGCCAGCAGCTTAAGGATCGGACAATGGGACACCGGGGAGCTGTTTTTT.

By proportion, this clonotype is medium-sized (0.01 to 0.1%). In a library made to pick up alpha chains, this beta chain is a stray read with a size that means little. The gene calls are TRBV28 and TRBJ2-4, with a possible D match to TRBD1 (5 bases). CDR1 and CDR2 (germline): MDHEN, SYDVKM. CDR3 length equals 17 residues. Between the trimmed V and J ends, which lost 4 bases and 4 bases, there was a span of 20 bases. CDR3 loop: CASSSLRAPATKNIQYF. The CDR3 coding sequence is TGTGCCAGCAGTTCCCTCAGGGCTCCCGCTACAAAAAACATTCAGTACTTC.

This clonotype rates as medium-sized. This beta chain was picked up by a library intended for alpha chains and is off target, so its count carries little meaning. The V call is TRBV5-1, the J call TRBJ2-7, with D possibly TRBD1 on 5 matching bases. In germline, CDR1 is SGHRS, CDR2 YFSETQ. The CDR3 is 14 amino acids. Trimming left V 0 bases short and J 4 bases short, with 11 bases between. DNA for the CDR3: TGCGCCAGCAGCTTGGGTGAAACAGGATACGAGCAGTACTTC. This sequence encodes CASSLGETGYEQYF.